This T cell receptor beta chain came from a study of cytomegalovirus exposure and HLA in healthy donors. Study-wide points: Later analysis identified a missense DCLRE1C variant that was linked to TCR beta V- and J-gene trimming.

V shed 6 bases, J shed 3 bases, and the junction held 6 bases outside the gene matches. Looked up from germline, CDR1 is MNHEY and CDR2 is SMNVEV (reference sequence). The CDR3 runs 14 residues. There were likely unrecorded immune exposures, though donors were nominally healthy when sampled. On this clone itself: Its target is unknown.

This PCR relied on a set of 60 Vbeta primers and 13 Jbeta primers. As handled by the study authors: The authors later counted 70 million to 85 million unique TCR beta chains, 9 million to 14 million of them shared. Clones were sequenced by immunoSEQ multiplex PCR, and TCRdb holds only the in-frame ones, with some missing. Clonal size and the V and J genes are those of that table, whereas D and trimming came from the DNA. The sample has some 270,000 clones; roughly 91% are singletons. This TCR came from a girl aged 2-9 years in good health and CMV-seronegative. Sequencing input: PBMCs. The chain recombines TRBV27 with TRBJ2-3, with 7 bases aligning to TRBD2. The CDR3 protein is CASSLGRETDTQYF. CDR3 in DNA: TGTGCCAGCAGCCTAGGGAGGGAAACAGATACGCAGTATTTT.